The T cell receptor (beta chain) described here comes from a study of sequential checkpoint blockade in melanoma (dated by TCRdb to between 2017 and 2020). In the study overall: Patients were assigned by 1:1 randomization to either first-line nivolumab followed by ipilimumab (arm A) or ipilimumab followed by nivolumab (arm B). Both trial sequences were followed by maintenance nivolumab.

The immunoSEQ Assay was used to immunosequence TCRbeta CDR3 regions from genomic DNA. Before high-throughput sequencing, genomic DNA was amplified using bias-controlled multiplex PCR. Per the original workflow: To quantify the absolute abundance of each unique TCRbeta CDR3 region, the sequences were collapsed and filtered. Clonality was defined as 1 minus Pielou's evenness and was calculated using productive rearrangements only. Clones with significantly greater frequencies in on-treatment versus baseline samples were identified using a previously published method. In TCRdb, the immuneACCESS table is reduced to in-frame sequences with V and J assigned. These tables do not hold every clone; where another copy was compared, an unresolved V gene accounts for under half, and the others remain unexplained. The V and J calls and clone size come from that table; D and trimming were worked out from the DNA. A total of under 25,000 clones appear in this sample, around two thirds of them only once. The ten largest clones represent 20% of the sample.

The sample's treatment or condition label, in plain terms: randomized to nivolumab then ipilimumab (arm A) or the reverse (arm B). No trial patient had received prior DNA-damaging chemotherapy. A FACS Aria II flow cytometer was used to sort live CD3+CD8+ cells that were negative for CD19 and CD56 from thawed PBMCs. CheckMate 064, a randomized, open-label phase II trial of sequential checkpoint blockade, was the source of the samples, all of which came from patients with melanoma. Peripheral blood mononuclear cells were collected by leukapheresis, purified with Ficoll-Paque, and frozen in human serum with about 9.2% DMSO. Right after sorting, the blood CD3+CD8+ cells were verified to be >95% pure, and DNA extraction followed. What the work shows at the level of the full study, not this receptor alone: Larger, independent patient cohorts are needed to validate the response-prediction model that combines TCR metrics and mutation burden.

Reading from cysteine to phenylalanine, the CDR3 counts 12 amino acids. Left in the record is the CDR3 DNA by itself, 36 bases read in frame from the first base. CDR1 and CDR2 are drawn from the germline V gene: MRHNA, SNTAGT. V drops 0 bases and J drops 7 bases, leaving 5 bases in between. To note about this clone: Its cognate antigen has yet to be identified. Per-nucleotide qualities are absent, and no much larger clonotype sits a single base away.

This sample comprised CD8+ T cells sorted from blood (inferred from file names), obtained from a patient given nivolumab and ipilimumab in sequence. The chain links TRBV6-4 with TRBJ2-3, with the D segment identity uncertain. This clonotype was sampled from a human donor with melanoma. CDR3 region: CASSDSENTQYF. The bases are TGTGCCAGCAGTGACTCTGAGAATACGCAGTATTTT.